This T cell receptor (beta chain) appears in the sequencing data of a study of cytomegalovirus exposure and HLA in healthy donors. Turning to the study itself: In terms of ancestry, the Caucasian-associated cluster contained 75% to 90% of the approximately 380 genotyped donors.

Donors counted as nominally healthy when sampled, yet unrecorded immune exposures were likely. Primers for the PCR totalled 60 Vbeta and 13 Jbeta. Generated by immunoSEQ multiplex PCR, the TCRdb table keeps only in-frame clones and is missing some. Of 84,000 or so clones in the sample, 62% were seen once. Per the germline V gene, CDR1 is SGHTA and CDR2 is FQGNSA. The V end was cut by 2 bases, the J end by 14 bases, with 13 bases between. This CDR3 is 13 amino acids long. Source material: PBMCs. The rearrangement uses TRBV7-2 and TRBJ1-6; D is perhaps TRBD1 (6 bases). The sequence derives from a woman aged 25-40 years in good health and CMV-seropositive. Here the CDR3 DNA reads TGTGCCAGCAGCTTACAAAGGGGGAGAGCCCTCCACTTT. As protein: CASSLQRGRALHF.